A single sample is the source of the 25 T cell receptor beta chains below, sequenced in a study of T cell responses to AZD1222 COVID-19 vaccine. Measured with immunoSEQ multiplex PCR; TCRdb has only the in-frame clones, and not every one. The sample lists about 140,000 clones; around nine tenths were seen once. The sample was peripheral blood, taken on day 0 of AZD1222 vaccination. These receptors came from an adult in good health.

The V and J genes are TRBV5-4 and TRBJ2-1; the match to TRBD1 covers 8 bases. The CDR3 runs 16 residues. Looked up from germline, CDR1 is SGHNT and CDR2 is YYREEE (reference sequence). After removal of 0 bases from V and 2 bases from J, the junction contained 4 bases not matched to a gene. This chain's CDR3 is CASSLGSGGTYNEQFF. CDR3 nucleotide sequence: TGTGCCAGCAGCTTGGGGTCAGGGGGCACCTACAATGAGCAGTTCTTC.

The chain combines TRBV6-5 with TRBJ2-5, with 10 bases that match TRBD1. Trimming removed 6 bases from V and 5 bases from J; junction bases left unmatched: 9. Germline V gene data show CDR1 as MNHEY and CDR2 as SVGAGI. This CDR3 is built from 15 residues. The CDR3 here is CASRPRDRGAETQYF. CDR3 in DNA: TGTGCCAGCAGGCCCCGGGACAGGGGTGCCGAGACCCAGTACTTC.

The J gene is TRBJ1-1, the V gene TRBV19, with unresolved D. The CDR3 contains 15 residues. The V end was cut by 5 bases, the J end by 5 bases, with 18 bases between. Per germline, CDR1 LNHDA and CDR2 SQIVND (reference sequence). The CDR3 region is CASSRIVEVRTEAFF. CDR3 in DNA: TGTGCCAGTAGTCGTATTGTAGAGGTTAGGACTGAAGCTTTCTTT.

The rearrangement joins TRBV29-1 to TRBJ1-1, with 7 nucleotides matching TRBD1. The CDR3 loop spans 13 amino acids. Per germline, CDR1 SQVTM and CDR2 ANQGSEA. V was pared by 5 bases and J by 0 bases, with 3 bases of the junction left unmatched. For the CDR3, the DNA is TGCAGCGTTACAGGGGTCTTGAACACTGAAGCTTTCTTT. Protein: CSVTGVLNTEAFF.

Here the CDR3 DNA reads TGTGCCAGCAGCCGCCAGCCACAACTAGCGGGTGGTACAGATACGCAGTATTTT. Protein sequence: CASSRQPQLAGGTDTQYF. The rearrangement uses TRBV9 and TRBJ2-3, with 9 bases matching TRBD2. V trimming: 4 bases; J trimming: 3 bases; junction bases outside the gene matches: 15. The CDR3 has 18 amino acids. The germline gives CDR1 SGDLS, CDR2 YYNGEE.

The chain is built from TRBV18 and TRBJ2-7; TRBD1 matches 7 bases. CDR3 size: 14 residues. Trimming cost V 8 bases and J 2 bases; bases outside gene matches: 9. Germline-derived CDR1 and CDR2 are KGHSH and LQKENI. The chain's CDR3 is CASTTGTAAYEQYF. DNA of the CDR3: TGTGCCAGCACAACCGGGACAGCCGCCTACGAGCAGTACTTC.

This chain joins TRBV5-1 and TRBJ2-1; 9 nucleotides agree with TRBD2. Germline-derived CDR1 and CDR2 are SGHRS and YFSETQ. This CDR3 is 15 amino acids long. Unmatched junction bases numbered 7, after V lost 4 bases and J lost 5 bases. The CDR3 loop reads CASSPWTSDHNEQFF. In nucleotides, the CDR3 is TGCGCCAGCAGCCCTTGGACTAGCGACCACAATGAGCAGTTCTTC.

The chain combines TRBV9 with TRBJ1-4; D possibly corresponds to TRBD1 (5 bases). CDR1 SGDLS and CDR2 YYNGEE come from the germline V gene. The CDR3 has 15 amino acids. Trimming cost V 2 bases and J 7 bases, with 15 bases left between them. CDR3 in DNA: TGTGCCAGCAGCGTTGGACCCCCGGGGGTTGAAAAACTGTTTTTT. It encodes CASSVGPPGVEKLFF.

The genes are TRBV18 and TRBJ2-5; 16 bases map to TRBD2. The germline gives CDR1 KGHSH, CDR2 LQKENI. J lost 6 bases, V lost 3 bases, and 7 bases had no gene match. CDR3 length equals 17 residues. CDR3 sequence (DNA): TGTGCCAGCTCACCTGGGACTAGCGGGAGGGCCGGGAAGACCCAGTACTTC. As protein: CASSPGTSGRAGKTQYF.

The chain combines TRBV4-2 with TRBJ1-6; no firm D call. V was cut by 8 bases and J by 10 bases, with 21 bases left in between. The CDR3 runs 15 residues. Germline CDR1 reads LGHNA; CDR2 reads YNFKEQ. CDR3 loop: CASALHEVKGSPLHF. CDR3 sequence (DNA): TGTGCCAGCGCATTGCACGAGGTAAAGGGCTCACCCCTCCACTTT.

The chain links TRBV27 to TRBJ1-2, with 12 positions matching TRBD1. V was pared by 2 bases and J by 5 bases, with 3 bases of the junction left unmatched. The CDR3 covers 15 residues. Germline V gene lookup returns CDR1 MNHEY and CDR2 SMNVEV (reference sequence). CDR3 bases: TGTGCCAGCAGTTTAGGGACAGGGGGCATGTATGGCTACACCTTC. Amino acid sequence: CASSLGTGGMYGYTF.

V gene TRBV5-1 combines with J gene TRBJ1-2; TRBD1 agrees at 7 bases. This CDR3 contains 12 residues. J was trimmed by 4 bases and V by 3 bases; bases with no gene match: 0. Germline CDR1 and CDR2: SGHRS and YFSETQ. The CDR3 sequence is CASSSGGYGYTF. The DNA of the CDR3 is TGCGCCAGCAGCTCAGGGGGCTATGGCTACACCTTC.

The gene calls are TRBV7-2 and TRBJ1-2; 7 nucleotides align to TRBD1. V shed 4 bases and J 5 bases; nucleotides not matched to a gene: 4. The CDR3 length is 13 residues. The V gene's germline CDR1 is SGHTA and CDR2 FQGNSA. The CDR3 bases are TGTGCCAGCAGCTCCATCAGGGGGTATGGCTACACCTTC. Protein sequence: CASSSIRGYGYTF.

Only one count was recorded for this clone. The chain is built from TRBV3-1 (or the pseudogene TRBV3-2) and TRBJ2-7; no clear D. Germline V lookup: CDR1 LGHDT, CDR2 YNNKEL (reference sequence). Trimming removed 7 bases from V and 2 bases from J, with 12 bases in between. This CDR3 comprises 13 residues. This CDR3 reads CASKSRNTYEQYF. CDR3 DNA sequence: TGTGCCAGCAAGAGCCGAAATACCTACGAGCAGTACTTC.

This rearrangement joins TRBV27 to TRBJ2-1; 7 bases fit TRBD2. The germline V gene has CDR1 MNHEY and CDR2 SMNVEV (reference sequence). CDR3 length: 15 amino acids. The V gene end was trimmed by 1 base and the J gene end by 9 bases; junction bases not matched to a gene: 9. The CDR3 DNA reads TGTGCCAGCAGTTTATTCGGACTAGTAAGGGGTGAGCAGTTCTTC. Translating it yields CASSLFGLVRGEQFF.

The chain carries TRBV5-4 and TRBJ2-3; no clear D gene. CDR3 size: 15 residues. The germline V and J ends were trimmed by 4 bases and 6 bases, with 18 bases remaining between them. Per germline, CDR1 SGHNT and CDR2 YYREEE (reference sequence). In nucleotides, the CDR3 is TGTGCCAGCAGCCGTGGGGTACAGCCTGATGATACGCAGTATTTT. This encodes CASSRGVQPDDTQYF.

The chain joins TRBV3-1 (or the pseudogene TRBV3-2) to TRBJ2-1; TRBD2 agrees at 8 bases. The CDR3 contains 18 residues. CDR1 LGHDT and CDR2 YNNKEL come from the germline V gene (reference sequence). The V segment lost 2 bases and the J segment 4 bases; nucleotides outside the gene matches: 13. The CDR3 region has the DNA TGTGCCAGCAGCCAACGGGGGAGCGGGGGAGGGTTGTACAATGAGCAGTTCTTC. It codes for CASSQRGSGGGLYNEQFF.

In its sample, this clone was seen once. The chain carries TRBV2 and TRBJ2-5, with a tentative D call TRBD1 (5 bases). CDR1 and CDR2 from the germline V gene are SNHLY and FYNNEI. This CDR3 has 14 amino acids. Trimming shortened V by 3 bases and J by 4 bases, and 12 bases separated the two germline ends. In DNA form, the CDR3 reads TGTGCCAGCAGTGACAGGGATCGCAGAGAGACCCAGTACTTC. Protein sequence: CASSDRDRRETQYF.

V usage is TRBV12-3 or TRBV12-4 and J usage is TRBJ1-2; D perhaps matches TRBD1 (5 bases). The CDR3 is 13 amino acids. V was trimmed by 3 bases and J by 4 bases, leaving 9 bases between them. The DNA for the CDR3 is TGTGCCAGCAGTTTGCGCAGGGCCTATGGCTACACCTTC. It specifies CASSLRRAYGYTF.

This clone appeared once. J is TRBJ1-2 and V is TRBV10-2; 7 bases are shared with TRBD1. The junction had 7 bases not matched to a gene; V was cut back by 4 bases and J by 5 bases. CDR3 length equals 14 residues. Germline assignment: CDR1 WSHSY and CDR2 SAAADI. DNA for the CDR3: TGCGCCAGCAGTGCGACAGGGAAGGGGTATGGCTACACCTTC. The encoded protein is CASSATGKGYGYTF.

The chain joins TRBV19 to TRBJ1-5, with D perhaps TRBD1 (6 bases). The germline V gene has CDR1 LNHDA and CDR2 SQIVND (reference sequence). Trimming pared 3 bases from V and 10 bases from J, leaving 25 bases between. The CDR3 has 17 residues. As DNA, the CDR3 is TGTGCCAGTAGTATCTCCCTAGGCGGGACACCAATCTATCCCCAGCATTTT. This encodes CASSISLGGTPIYPQHF. The whole variable domain, remainder taken from reference TRBV19 and TRBJ1-5, is DGGITQSPKYLFRKEGQNVTLSCEQNLNHDAMYWYRQDPGQGLRLIYYSQIVNDFQKGDIAEGYSVSREKKESFPLTVTSAQKNPTAFYLCASSISLGGTPIYPQHFGDGTRLSIL.

The chain recombines TRBV15 with TRBJ1-2; D unresolved. Germline loops: CDR1 LNHNV, CDR2 YYDKDF (reference sequence). This CDR3 is 16 amino acids long. Trimming removed 0 bases at V and 8 bases at J, with 19 bases between. The CDR3 DNA is TGTGCCACCAGCAGAGATCTAGGTTCCCCTCAGTTGGGCTACACCTTC. It encodes CATSRDLGSPQLGYTF.

This chain connects TRBV7-2 to TRBJ2-7, with D possibly called TRBD1 or TRBD2 (5 bases each). The germline V and J ends were trimmed by 5 bases and 2 bases, with 10 bases remaining between them. This CDR3 is 13 amino acids long. Germline CDR1 and CDR2: SGHTA and FQGNSA. CDR3 region: CASSLGATYEQYF. For the CDR3, the DNA is TGTGCCAGCAGCCTCGGGGCCACCTACGAGCAGTACTTC.

This chain joins TRBV21-1 and TRBJ2-7; the table's D call, TRBD1, was not checked against the DNA. TRBV21-1 is classified as a pseudogene. This CDR3 has 15 amino acids. CDR3 region: CASSKDATGPYEQYF. The CDR3 region has the DNA TGTGCCAGCAGCAAAGACGCGACAGGCCCGTACGAGCAGTACTTC.

V usage is TRBV7-2 and J usage is TRBJ2-3, with D hard to call. This CDR3 region has 11 residues. Germline CDR1 reads SGHTA; CDR2 reads FQGNSA. Deletions cut 5 bases from V and 3 bases from J, with 3 bases between. The CDR3 reads CASSRTDTQYF. The CDR3 DNA sequence: TGTGCCAGCAGCCGAACAGATACGCAGTATTTT.